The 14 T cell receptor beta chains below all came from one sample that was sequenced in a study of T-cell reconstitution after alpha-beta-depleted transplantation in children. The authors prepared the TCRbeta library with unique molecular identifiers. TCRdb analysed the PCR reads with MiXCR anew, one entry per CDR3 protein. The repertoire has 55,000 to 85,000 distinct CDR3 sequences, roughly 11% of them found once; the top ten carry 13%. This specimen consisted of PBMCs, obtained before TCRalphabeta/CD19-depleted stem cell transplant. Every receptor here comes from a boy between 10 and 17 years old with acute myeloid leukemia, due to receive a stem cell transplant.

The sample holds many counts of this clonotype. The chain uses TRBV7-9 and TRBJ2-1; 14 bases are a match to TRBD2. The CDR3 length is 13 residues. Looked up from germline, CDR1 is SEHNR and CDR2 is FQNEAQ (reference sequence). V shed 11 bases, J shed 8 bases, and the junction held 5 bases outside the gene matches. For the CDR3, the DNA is TGTGCCGGCGGACTAGCGGGGGGTTATGAGCAGTTCTTC. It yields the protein CAGGLAGGYEQFF.

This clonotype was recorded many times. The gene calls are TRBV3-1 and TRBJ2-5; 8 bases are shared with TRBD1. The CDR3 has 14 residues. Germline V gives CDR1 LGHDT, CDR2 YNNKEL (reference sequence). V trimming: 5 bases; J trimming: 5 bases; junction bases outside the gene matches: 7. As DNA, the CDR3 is TGTGCCAGCAGCGCCGGACAGGGTGGGGAGACCCAGTACTTC. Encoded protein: CASSAGQGGETQYF.

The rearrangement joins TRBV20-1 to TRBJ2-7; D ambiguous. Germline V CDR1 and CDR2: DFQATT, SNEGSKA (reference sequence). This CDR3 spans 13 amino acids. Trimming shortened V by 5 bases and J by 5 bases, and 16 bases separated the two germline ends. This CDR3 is CSAPLLGNHEQYF. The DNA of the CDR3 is TGCAGTGCTCCTCTTTTGGGTAACCACGAGCAGTACTTC.

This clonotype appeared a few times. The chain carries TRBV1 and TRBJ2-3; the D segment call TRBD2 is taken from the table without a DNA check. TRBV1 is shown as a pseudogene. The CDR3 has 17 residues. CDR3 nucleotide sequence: TGCACCAGCAGCCACCTCTATCTAGCGGGAGGAGGAGATACGCAGTATTTT. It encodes CTSSHLYLAGGGDTQYF.

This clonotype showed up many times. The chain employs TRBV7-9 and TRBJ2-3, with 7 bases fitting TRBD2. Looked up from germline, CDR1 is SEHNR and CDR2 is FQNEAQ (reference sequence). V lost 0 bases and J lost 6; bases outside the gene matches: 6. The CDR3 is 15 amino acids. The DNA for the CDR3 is TGTGCCAGCAGCTTAGCCTTAATGGGAGGGGATACGCAGTATTTT. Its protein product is CASSLALMGGDTQYF.

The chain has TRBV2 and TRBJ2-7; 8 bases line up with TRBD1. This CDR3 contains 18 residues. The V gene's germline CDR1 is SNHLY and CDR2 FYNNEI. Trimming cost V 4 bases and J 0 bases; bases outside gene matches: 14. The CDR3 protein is CASSGGIPTGAYSYEQYF. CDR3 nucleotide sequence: TGTGCCAGCAGTGGGGGGATCCCGACAGGGGCTTACTCCTACGAGCAGTACTTC.

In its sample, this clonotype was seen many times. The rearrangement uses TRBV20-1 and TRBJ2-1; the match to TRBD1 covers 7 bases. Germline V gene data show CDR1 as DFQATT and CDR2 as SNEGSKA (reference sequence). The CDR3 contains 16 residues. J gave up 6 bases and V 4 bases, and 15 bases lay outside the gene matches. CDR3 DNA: TGCAGTGCTAAGGTGCGCGGACAGGTCCTGAGCAATGAGCAGTTCTTC. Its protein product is CSAKVRGQVLSNEQFF.

Here the CDR3 DNA reads TGCAGTGCCGCCGGGACAGGGGGGTCTCAGCAGTACTTC. Encoded protein: CSAAGTGGSQQYF. This rearrangement joins TRBV20-1 to TRBJ2-7, with 11 bases matching TRBD1. V gave up 6 bases and J gave up 8 bases; unmatched junction bases: 9. Germline V gene sequence: CDR1 DFQATT, CDR2 SNEGSKA (reference sequence). This CDR3 spans 13 amino acids.

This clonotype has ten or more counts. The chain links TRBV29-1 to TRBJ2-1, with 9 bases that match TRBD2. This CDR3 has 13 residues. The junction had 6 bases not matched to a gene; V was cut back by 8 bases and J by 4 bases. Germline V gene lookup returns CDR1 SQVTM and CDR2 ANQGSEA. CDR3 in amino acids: CSTSGGLYNEQFF. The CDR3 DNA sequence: TGCAGCACAAGCGGGGGGCTTTACAATGAGCAGTTCTTC.

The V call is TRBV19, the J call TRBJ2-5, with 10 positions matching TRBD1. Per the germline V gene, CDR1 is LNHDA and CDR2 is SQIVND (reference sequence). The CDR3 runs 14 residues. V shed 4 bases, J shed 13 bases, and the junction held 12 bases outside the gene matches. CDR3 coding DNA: TGTGCCAGTAGTAACTACCTAAGGGACAGGGGAGTGTACTTC. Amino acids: CASSNYLRDRGVYF.

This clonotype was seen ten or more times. CDR3: CASSRGAGSQNSPLHF. The CDR3 DNA reads TGTGCCAGCAGCCGGGGGGCAGGCTCCCAAAATTCACCCCTCCACTTT. The chain links TRBV4-2 to TRBJ1-6; TRBD1 might be the D (6 bases). The CDR3 loop spans 16 amino acids. Per germline, CDR1 LGHNA and CDR2 YNFKEQ. V lost 4 bases to trimming and J lost 7 bases, with 17 bases between them.

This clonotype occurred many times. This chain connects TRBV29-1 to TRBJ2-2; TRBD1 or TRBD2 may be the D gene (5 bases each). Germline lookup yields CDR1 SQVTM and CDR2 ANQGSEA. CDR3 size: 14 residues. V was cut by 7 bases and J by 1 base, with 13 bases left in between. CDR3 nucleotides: TGCAGCGGGGCTGGGACCGGGAACACCGGGGAGCTGTTTTTT. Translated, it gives CSGAGTGNTGELFF.

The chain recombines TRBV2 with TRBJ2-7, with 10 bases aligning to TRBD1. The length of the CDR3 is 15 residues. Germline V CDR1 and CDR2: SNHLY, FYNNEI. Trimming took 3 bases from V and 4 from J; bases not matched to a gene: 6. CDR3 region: CASSDFGQGVYEQYF. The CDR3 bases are TGTGCCAGCAGTGACTTCGGACAGGGGGTTTACGAGCAGTACTTC.

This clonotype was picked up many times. CDR3 in DNA: TGTGCCAGCAGCCAAGATGCTAGCGGCCCTCCCTACAATGAGCAGTTCTTC. Translating it yields CASSQDASGPPYNEQFF. This rearrangement joins TRBV4-2 to TRBJ2-1, with 7 bases matching TRBD2. Germline lookup yields CDR1 LGHNA and CDR2 YNFKEQ. The CDR3 runs to 17 residues. J lost 2 bases, V lost 0 bases, and 7 bases had no gene match.